Below are 27 T cell receptor beta chains sequenced from a single sample in a study of chemoradiotherapy in HPV16-positive cancers. The table came from immunoSEQ multiplex PCR; TCRdb's copy has only in-frame clones and leaves some out. The sample holds approximately 30,000 clones, approximately 93% seen once. The material was blood, obtained from a patient who underwent chemoradiotherapy. The receptors were sampled from a human donor with HPV-associated anogenital cancer.

The V call is TRBV5-1, the J call TRBJ1-5; a weak D match, TRBD1 (6 bases). The V end lost 1 base, the J end lost 4 bases, and 6 bases lay between the germline ends. CDR3 size: 13 residues. The germline CDR1 and CDR2 sequences are SGHRS and YFSETQ. CDR3 in DNA: TGCGCCAGCAGCTTGAGGGGGAATCAGCCCCAGCATTTT. Translating it yields CASSLRGNQPQHF.

The chain employs TRBV7-2 and TRBJ2-7; 9 bases match TRBD2. The CDR3 covers 13 residues. Trimming took 5 bases from V and 6 from J; bases not matched to a gene: 5. The V gene's germline CDR1 is SGHTA and CDR2 FQGNSA. In nucleotides, the CDR3 is TGTGCCAGCAGCGTCACTAGCGGGCTCGAGCAGTACTTC. Translating gives CASSVTSGLEQYF.

The chain couples TRBV18 to TRBJ1-1; D gene unclear. The CDR3 totals 13 residues. Trimming took 3 bases from V and 4 from J, leaving 9 bases between them. Germline-derived CDR1 and CDR2 are KGHSH and LQKENI. The CDR3 nucleotides read TGTGCCAGCTCACCCACACAGAGCACTGAAGCTTTCTTT. Amino acid sequence: CASSPTQSTEAFF.

This rearrangement joins TRBV7-3 to TRBJ1-1, with TRBD1 as a possible D gene (6 bases). Trimming pared 4 bases from V and 2 bases from J, leaving 11 bases between. Germline V CDR1 and CDR2: SGHTA, FQGTGA. The CDR3 runs to 14 residues. DNA of the CDR3: TGTGCCAGCAGCTGGGGACACTCTAACACTGAAGCTTTCTTT. This gives the protein CASSWGHSNTEAFF.

V and J are TRBV5-1 and TRBJ2-5; the D is unclear. Germline V gene data show CDR1 as SGHRS and CDR2 as YFSETQ. This CDR3 spans 14 amino acids. Trimming cost V 3 bases and J 5 bases, with 14 bases left between them. CDR3 residues: CASSSGLRVETQYF. CDR3 DNA sequence: TGCGCCAGCAGCTCGGGTCTACGGGTGGAGACCCAGTACTTC.

The rearrangement uses TRBV4-3 and TRBJ2-7, with D perhaps matching TRBD1 or TRBD2 (5 bases each). V was trimmed by 0 bases and J by 0 bases, leaving 12 bases between them. From germline, CDR1 is LGHNA and CDR2 YSLEER. The CDR3 has 16 amino acids. The CDR3 DNA is TGCGCCAGCAGCCAAGAATTCGGGGCTATCTCCTACGAGCAGTACTTC. This gives the protein CASSQEFGAISYEQYF.

The rearrangement joins TRBV5-1 to TRBJ2-7, with TRBD1 matching 9 bases. Germline V gene sequence: CDR1 SGHRS, CDR2 YFSETQ. The CDR3 is 16 residues long. The trim removed 4 bases at V and 3 bases at J, leaving 11 bases unmatched. The CDR3 region has the DNA TGCGCCAGCAGCCCTACCTCGGGACAGGGTTTCTACGAGCAGTACTTC. Residues: CASSPTSGQGFYEQYF.

This clone was recorded only once. This chain uses TRBV19 with TRBJ1-1; no firm D call. The V end was cut by 3 bases, the J end by 4 bases, with 6 bases between. CDR1 is LNHDA and CDR2 is SQIVND in the germline V gene (reference sequence). The CDR3 contains 12 residues. The DNA for the CDR3 is TGTGCCAGTAGTATGGCGAGCACTGAAGCTTTCTTT. Its protein is CASSMASTEAFF.

The chain combines TRBV7-2 with TRBJ1-6; a possible D gene is TRBD1 (5 bases). Germline lookup yields CDR1 SGHTA and CDR2 FQGNSA. The CDR3 consists of 14 residues. Trimming cost V 6 bases and J 8 bases, with 14 bases left between them. The CDR3 sequence: CASSFRGRDSPLHF. In nucleotides, the CDR3 is TGTGCCAGCAGTTTCCGGGGCCGGGATTCACCCCTCCACTTT. Full variable domain (remainder filled in from reference TRBV7-2 and TRBJ1-6): GAGVSQSPSNKVTEKGKDVELRCDPISGHTALYWYRQSLGQGLEFLIYFQGNSAPDKSGLPSDRFSAERTGGSVSTLTIQRTQQEDSAVYLCASSFRGRDSPLHFGNGTRLTVT.

The J gene is TRBJ2-3, the V gene TRBV19; the match to TRBD2 covers 10 bases. The CDR3 contains 18 residues. Per germline, CDR1 LNHDA and CDR2 SQIVND (reference sequence). With V trimmed by 1 base and J by 7 bases, 14 bases remained unmatched. The CDR3 region is CASSIGSRLAGVGNTQYF. CDR3 in DNA: TGTGCCAGTAGTATAGGGTCAAGGCTAGCGGGAGTAGGGAATACGCAGTATTTT.

The chain uses TRBV4-1 and TRBJ1-1; 9 nucleotides line up with TRBD1. Losses at the gene ends were 4 bases for V and 10 bases for J; bases not matched to a gene: 22. The CDR3 totals 18 residues. Germline V gives CDR1 MGHRA, CDR2 YSYEKL. CDR3 in amino acids: CASSLVWAGTGSERRAFF. CDR3 nucleotides: TGCGCCAGCAGCCTAGTCTGGGCCGGGACAGGGTCTGAGAGGCGAGCTTTCTTT.

V is TRBV7-3 and J is TRBJ2-3; 10 bases agree with TRBD2. Per germline, CDR1 SGHTA and CDR2 FQGTGA. After removal of 7 bases from V and 3 bases from J, the junction contained 4 bases not matched to a gene. The CDR3 sequence is 14 residues long. This CDR3 reads CASMASGSTDTQYF. CDR3 bases: TGTGCCAGCATGGCTAGCGGGAGTACAGATACGCAGTATTTT.

This clone was found a few times. The genes are TRBV2 and TRBJ2-2; no reliable D call. In germline, CDR1 is SNHLY, CDR2 FYNNEI. CDR3 length: 14 amino acids. Trimming left V 7 bases short and J 1 base short, with 10 bases between. This chain's CDR3 is CASMSKQNTGELFF. As DNA, the CDR3 is TGTGCCAGCATGAGTAAACAGAACACCGGGGAGCTGTTTTTT.

V is TRBV29-1 and J is TRBJ2-1; possibly TRBD1 for D (6 bases). Germline V lookup: CDR1 SQVTM, CDR2 ANQGSEA. The CDR3 is 13 amino acids. V was shortened by 7 bases and J by 7 bases, with 17 bases between the two germline ends. The CDR3 region has the DNA TGCAGCGATTCCGCCAGGGGCCTAAATGAGCAGTTCTTC. It specifies CSDSARGLNEQFF.

This CDR3 is CASSLISYGYTF. The CDR3 nucleotides are TGTGCCAGCAGTTTAATCTCATATGGCTACACCTTC. The chain recombines TRBV28 with TRBJ1-2; D call uncertain. Trimming took off 2 bases at V and 5 bases at J, with 6 bases between the two ends. Germline CDR1 MDHEN, CDR2 SYDVKM. The CDR3 runs to 12 residues.

The V and J genes are TRBV9 and TRBJ2-2; the D gene is possibly TRBD1 (5 bases). This CDR3 is 16 amino acids long. Germline V gene lookup returns CDR1 SGDLS and CDR2 YYNGEE. V was clipped by 1 base and J by 2 bases, with 12 bases between them. CDR3 loop: CASSVSVGENTGELFF. The CDR3 DNA follows: TGTGCCAGCAGCGTATCCGTAGGGGAAAACACCGGGGAGCTGTTTTTT. The full variable domain, rest sourced from reference TRBV9 and TRBJ2-2, is DSGVTQTPKHLITATGQRVTLRCSPRSGDLSVYWYQQSLDQGLQFLIQYYNGEERAKGNILERFSAQQFPDLHSELNLSSLELGDSALYFCASSVSVGENTGELFFGEGSRLTVL.

V and J are TRBV27 and TRBJ2-1, with D possibly TRBD2 on 5 matching bases. V lost 5 bases to trimming and J lost 4 bases, with 15 bases between them. Germline CDR1 MNHEY, CDR2 SMNVEV (reference sequence). The CDR3 runs 15 residues. CDR3 sequence reads: CASSREGPFYNEQFF. The CDR3 DNA follows: TGTGCCAGCAGTAGAGAGGGCCCCTTTTACAATGAGCAGTTCTTC.

V gene TRBV7-6 combines with J gene TRBJ2-1; weak D call: TRBD2 (5 bases). The V end was cut by 1 base, the J end by 2 bases, with 24 bases between. Germline CDR1 and CDR2: SGHVS and FNYEAQ. The CDR3 is 20 amino acids. The CDR3 sequence is CASSLVSVREPRRTYNEQFF. CDR3 DNA sequence: TGTGCCAGCAGCTTAGTTTCGGTTAGGGAGCCCCGGAGGACCTACAATGAGCAGTTCTTC.

The CDR3 nucleotides are TGCGCCAGCAGCCAAGATCTATTTGTAGCGGGAGGGGGCACCGGGGAGCTGTTTTTT. This sequence encodes CASSQDLFVAGGGTGELFF. This chain connects TRBV4-3 to TRBJ2-2; TRBD2 matches 11 bases. Trimming cost V 0 bases and J 4 bases; bases outside gene matches: 10. Germline assignment: CDR1 LGHNA and CDR2 YSLEER. This CDR3 has 19 residues.

This rearrangement joins TRBV5-1 to TRBJ2-3, with D tentatively TRBD1 (5 bases). This CDR3 comprises 14 residues. Germline V gives CDR1 SGHRS, CDR2 YFSETQ. V was clipped by 1 base and J by 0 bases, with 6 bases between them. The CDR3 DNA is TGCGCCAGCAGCTTGTCAGGGAGCACAGATACGCAGTATTTT. Encoded protein: CASSLSGSTDTQYF.

This chain links TRBV12-5 with TRBJ2-1; D gene unclear. This CDR3 has 13 amino acids. Trimming left V 5 bases short and J 10 bases short, with 15 bases between. Germline V gene lookup returns CDR1 LGHNT and CDR2 FRNRAP. CDR3 sequence reads: CASGPPGPGEQFF. CDR3 bases: TGTGCTAGTGGTCCTCCCGGGCCCGGGGAGCAGTTCTTC.

The V gene is TRBV14, the J gene TRBJ2-1, with 7 nucleotides matching TRBD2. V was clipped by 1 base and J by 1 base; unmatched bases: 13. CDR1 SGHDN and CDR2 FVKESK come from the germline V gene. CDR3 length: 19 residues. CDR3 amino acids: CASSQGGEGFRWSYNEQFF. CDR3 DNA: TGTGCCAGCAGCCAAGGTGGGGAGGGATTCCGGTGGTCCTACAATGAGCAGTTCTTC.

V is TRBV9 and J is TRBJ1-2; weak D call: TRBD1 (5 bases). Germline V gene lookup returns CDR1 SGDLS and CDR2 YYNGEE. Trimming shortened V by 0 bases and J by 4 bases, and 13 bases separated the two germline ends. This CDR3 spans 15 amino acids. The CDR3 DNA follows: TGTGCCAGCAGCGTAGGGCAGGGTCTCAGCTATGGCTACACCTTC. It is translated as CASSVGQGLSYGYTF.

The chain couples TRBV5-1 to TRBJ2-3; 8 bases match TRBD2. Germline assignment: CDR1 SGHRS and CDR2 YFSETQ. Trimming removed 7 bases from V and 3 bases from J; junction bases left unmatched: 7. This CDR3 has 14 amino acids. CDR3 amino acids: CASYPGGRTDTQYF. The CDR3 DNA sequence: TGCGCCAGCTACCCGGGGGGGCGGACAGATACGCAGTATTTT.

The chain carries TRBV19 and TRBJ1-1; TRBD1 matches 9 bases. V lost 6 bases to trimming and J lost 6 bases; unmatched junction nucleotides: 8. CDR3 size: 14 residues. Germline values: CDR1 LNHDA, CDR2 SQIVND (reference sequence). DNA for the CDR3: TGTGCCAGTAGACGGCCGGGACAGGGTGCTGAAGCTTTCTTT. Amino acids: CASRRPGQGAEAFF.

This chain joins TRBV14 and TRBJ2-1; TRBD1 agrees at 12 bases. CDR3 length equals 18 residues. From germline, CDR1 is SGHDN and CDR2 FVKESK. Germline trimming cut 1 base from V and 5 bases from J; bases unmatched to any gene: 9. In DNA, the CDR3 is TGTGCCAGCAGCCAAGTTCCCGGGACAGGGGGCCCGAACAATGAGCAGTTCTTC. Translation gives CASSQVPGTGGPNNEQFF.

The chain has TRBV11-2 and TRBJ2-4; D gene uncertain. The CDR3 runs to 14 residues. CDR1 and CDR2 from the germline V gene are SGHAT and FQNNGV. V lost 1 base, J lost 3 bases, and 7 bases lay in between. CDR3 sequence: CASSLVRGKNIQYF. The CDR3 region has the DNA TGTGCCAGCAGCTTAGTCAGAGGCAAAAACATTCAGTACTTC.